One and the same sample provided the 4 T cell receptor beta chains below, sequenced in a study of shared clonotypes between healthy human individuals. The method was immunoSEQ multiplex PCR; TCRdb's version includes in-frame clones alone and lacks a portion of them. The sample includes fewer than 3 million clones, roughly 92% of them seen just once. Sequenced sample: naive CD4+ T cells from PBMCs. Sample subset: CD45RA+ positively selected. Source of these receptors: a man younger than 35 in good health. Some clones in this sample may be carry-over from other donors' samples.

The chain combines TRBV28 with TRBJ1-5, with 11 bases that match TRBD1. V lost 6 bases, J lost 5 bases, and 21 bases stayed unmatched. CDR3 size: 20 residues. Germline V gene data show CDR1 as MDHEN and CDR2 as SYDVKM. The CDR3 spells CASSHGTLRDRGISYQPQHF. The CDR3 DNA is TGTGCCAGCAGCCACGGGACCCTACGGGACAGGGGGATTTCTTATCAGCCCCAGCATTTT.

The chain is built from TRBV7-6 and TRBJ2-1; 8 nucleotides line up with TRBD2. The CDR3 contains 14 residues. Germline V lookup: CDR1 SGHVS, CDR2 FNYEAQ. The J segment lost 5 bases and the V segment lost 3 bases, leaving 3 bases of the junction unmatched. The CDR3 DNA follows: TGTGCCAGCAGCTTTCAGCGGGAGAACAATGAGCAGTTCTTC. This codes for CASSFQRENNEQFF.

The rearrangement uses TRBV28 and TRBJ2-1; 14 nucleotides agree with TRBD2. Germline trimming cut 3 bases from V and 3 bases from J; bases unmatched to any gene: 16. This CDR3 has 21 residues. CDR1 MDHEN and CDR2 SYDVKM come from the germline V gene. This CDR3 is CASSFGLGRTSGRKRYNEQFF. The CDR3 region has the DNA TGTGCCAGCAGTTTTGGGCTGGGGAGGACTAGCGGGAGGAAACGCTACAATGAGCAGTTCTTC.

This chain uses TRBV7-2 with TRBJ2-3; D might be TRBD2 (5 bases). Germline values: CDR1 SGHTA, CDR2 FQGNSA. The germline V and J ends were trimmed by 2 bases and 6 bases, with 9 bases remaining between them. The CDR3 contains 13 residues. CDR3 nucleotides: TGTGCCAGCAGCTTAAATAGCGTCGATACGCAGTATTTT. Protein: CASSLNSVDTQYF.